This entry lists 10 T cell receptor beta chains sequenced from one sample in a study of T cell repertoires in cytomegalovirus infection (dated by TCRdb to about 2019). Sequencing used an Illumina HiSeq 1500. TCRdb reran the public reads through fastp at Q25 and MiXCR, keeping productive beta chains. Merged by CDR3 protein, the rows form single entries marked with the most common genes and DNA. This sample lists more than 650,000 distinct CDR3 sequences; roughly a third were detected once. Of the sample, around 2.6% falls within the top ten clones. Input material: PBMCs. Receptors were obtained from a human donor in good health (CMV status not recorded). Some clones in this sample may be carry-over from other donors' samples.

This clonotype was detected only a few times. The J gene is TRBJ1-5, the V gene TRBV28; D is undetermined. Germline CDR1 MDHEN, CDR2 SYDVKM. The V end lost 7 bases, the J end lost 0 bases, and 7 bases lay between the germline ends. This CDR3 has 13 residues. The CDR3 sequence: CASTSDSNQPQHF. Written as DNA, the CDR3 is TGTGCCAGCACCTCGGATAGCAATCAGCCCCAGCATTTT.

This chain links TRBV20-1 with TRBJ1-1; no clear D. The germline CDR1 and CDR2 sequences are DFQATT and SNEGSKA (reference sequence). The CDR3 sequence is 11 residues long. V lost 1 base to trimming and J lost 5 bases, with 5 bases between them. The CDR3 region has the DNA TGCAGTGCTAGAGTTACTACTGAAGCTTTCTTT. Protein sequence: CSARVTTEAFF.

The chain carries TRBV11-1 and TRBJ1-2; TRBD1 might be the D (5 bases). V lost 3 bases and J lost 7, with 12 bases in between. This CDR3 is 13 amino acids long. The germline CDR1 and CDR2 sequences are SGHAT and FQDESV (reference sequence). DNA of the CDR3: TGTGCCAGCAGCTTCGACAGTCGCGGTGGCTACACCTTC. This sequence encodes CASSFDSRGGYTF.

This clonotype came up many times. The chain carries TRBV19 and TRBJ2-1, with 11 nucleotides matching TRBD2. The ends lost 6 bases at V and 6 bases at J; junction bases unmatched: 7. The CDR3 extends over 15 amino acids. CDR1 is LNHDA and CDR2 is SQIVND in the germline V gene (reference sequence). DNA for the CDR3: TGTGCCAGTAGGCTAGTAGCGGGAGGGCCCAATGAGCAGTTCTTC. It yields the protein CASRLVAGGPNEQFF.

In its sample, this clonotype was seen once. The rearrangement joins TRBV19 to TRBJ1-6; 11 bases agree with TRBD1. The CDR3 contains 13 residues. Germline trimming cut 6 bases from V and 10 bases from J; bases unmatched to any gene: 2. Germline assignment: CDR1 LNHDA and CDR2 SQIVND (reference sequence). The CDR3 nucleotides are TGTGCCAGTAGAGGGACAGGGGGATCACCCCTCCACTTT. Protein product: CASRGTGGSPLHF.

This clonotype has only a few counts. This chain uses TRBV7-9 with TRBJ2-6; D is possibly TRBD2 (5 bases). The V end lost 1 base, the J end lost 4 bases, and 11 bases lay between the germline ends. This CDR3 has 16 amino acids. CDR1 is SEHNR, CDR2 FQNEAQ, per germline (reference sequence). The CDR3 DNA sequence: TGTGCCAGCAGCTTAGTCGCCGGGATCGGGGCCAACGTCCTGACTTTC. Translated, it gives CASSLVAGIGANVLTF.

The chain recombines TRBV20-1 with TRBJ1-5, with a weak D call TRBD1 (5 bases). Per the germline V gene, CDR1 is DFQATT and CDR2 is SNEGSKA (reference sequence). The CDR3 length is 15 residues. The germline V and J ends were trimmed by 5 bases and 0 bases, with 14 bases remaining between them. The CDR3 protein is CSARRTQNSNQPQHF. Here the CDR3 DNA reads TGCAGTGCTCGGCGGACACAAAATAGCAATCAGCCCCAGCATTTT.

V is TRBV5-6 and J is TRBJ1-1, with D perhaps matching TRBD1 (6 bases). The V end lost 0 bases, the J end lost 0 bases, and 9 bases lay between the germline ends. Per germline, CDR1 SGHDT and CDR2 YYEEEE. This CDR3 is built from 15 residues. Written as DNA, the CDR3 is TGTGCCAGCAGCTTGGACGGACAGATGAACACTGAAGCTTTCTTT. Translated, it gives CASSLDGQMNTEAFF.

V gene TRBV12-3 or TRBV12-4 combines with J gene TRBJ2-2, with a tentative D call TRBD2 (5 bases). Trimming removed 4 bases from V and 5 bases from J, with 14 bases in between. The CDR3 has 15 amino acids. The DNA for the CDR3 is TGTGCCAGCAGTTCCGCCGGGGTGGGAACCGGGGAGCTGTTTTTT. Residues: CASSSAGVGTGELFF.

This clonotype was counted a few times. The rearrangement uses TRBV4-1 and TRBJ2-7, with D tentatively TRBD1 (6 bases). The V end lost 0 bases, the J end lost 4 bases, and 10 bases lay between the germline ends. The CDR3 extends over 14 amino acids. Per the germline V gene, CDR1 is MGHRA and CDR2 is YSYEKL. This chain's CDR3 is CASSQDQGSYEQYF. As DNA, the CDR3 is TGCGCCAGCAGCCAAGATCAGGGGAGTTACGAGCAGTACTTC.